This TCR beta chain was observed in a study of beta chain features in type 1 diabetes. Findings and limits, study-wide: Type 1 diabetes patients had moderately but significantly shorter TCRB CDR3s in all four CD4+ subsets.

Isolated RNA was reverse transcribed in full, so expressed TCRB transcripts were sequenced. Repertoires were generated with immunoSEQ multiplex PCR, while TCRdb's copy carries only in-frame clones and drops some. The sample includes a few hundred thousand clones, about 12% of them seen just once. Worth noting for this clone: The antigen is undetermined.

V lost 6 bases, J lost 5 bases, and 10 bases stayed unmatched. CDR3 length: 14 amino acids. CDR1 is MDHEN and CDR2 is SYDVKM in the germline V gene. Sequencing was done on a sample of naive CD4+ T cells from blood. The sequence was obtained from a woman younger than 30 with type 1 diabetes. J is TRBJ2-7 and V is TRBV28, with TRBD2 matching over 7 bases. CDR3 nucleotide sequence: TGTGCCAGCAGGGTTGGTGGGGGACTAAACGAGCAGTACTTC. This encodes CASRVGGGLNEQYF.